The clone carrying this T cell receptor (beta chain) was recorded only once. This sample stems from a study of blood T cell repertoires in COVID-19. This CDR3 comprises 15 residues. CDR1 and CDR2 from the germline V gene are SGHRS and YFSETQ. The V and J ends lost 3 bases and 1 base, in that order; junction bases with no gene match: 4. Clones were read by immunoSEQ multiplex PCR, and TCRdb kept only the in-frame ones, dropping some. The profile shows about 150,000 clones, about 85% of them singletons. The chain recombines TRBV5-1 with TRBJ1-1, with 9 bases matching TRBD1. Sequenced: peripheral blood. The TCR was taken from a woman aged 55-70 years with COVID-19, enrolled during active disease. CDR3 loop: CASSWTGATNTEAFF. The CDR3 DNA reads TGCGCCAGCAGCTGGACAGGGGCGACGAACACTGAAGCTTTCTTT.